A single sample is the source of the 3 T cell receptor beta chains below, sequenced in a study of blood T cells in healthy people across ages. Together with a sample-barcoded 5' primer, a J-beta primer mix was included in a second PCR lasting roughly 6 to 12 cycles. TCRdb re-called the 5' RACE reads through MiXCR, storing one row per CDR3 protein. The sample consists of roughly 1,500,000 distinct CDR3 sequences, around 36% of them appearing once. Specimen: blood. The origin of the receptors is a woman aged 30 to 39 in good health.

The CDR3 coding sequence is TGTGCCAGCAGTGAGAAAGGAGGTGCCAATGAGCAGTTCTTC. It encodes CASSEKGGANEQFF. The gene calls are TRBV6-4 and TRBJ2-1, with a weak D call TRBD2 (5 bases). V was clipped by 3 bases and J by 6 bases, with 12 bases between them. Germline CDR1 and CDR2: MRHNA and SNTAGT. There are 14 residues in the CDR3.

The CDR3, as DNA: TGCAGTGCTAGACTAGCGGAAGTCGGGAATGAGCAGTTCTTC. Translated: CSARLAEVGNEQFF. V usage is TRBV20-1 and J usage is TRBJ2-1, with 7 nucleotides matching TRBD2. The CDR3 loop spans 14 amino acids. The V gene end was trimmed by 2 bases and the J gene end by 7 bases; junction bases not matched to a gene: 8. CDR1 and CDR2 from the germline V gene are DFQATT and SNEGSKA (reference sequence).

The CDR3 region is CASISGRLTDTQYF. The CDR3, as DNA: TGTGCCAGCATCAGCGGGAGGTTGACAGATACGCAGTATTTT. The chain is built from TRBV5-5 and TRBJ2-3; the match to TRBD2 covers 9 bases. The CDR3 contains 14 residues. CDR1 is SGHKS and CDR2 is YYEKEE in the germline V gene (reference sequence). Losses at the gene ends were 6 bases for V and 3 bases for J; bases not matched to a gene: 5.